This TCR beta chain was recovered during a study of blood T cell repertoires in COVID-19. Study context: COVID-19 samples collected from the United States, Italy and Spain covered acute and convalescent phases.

Seattle's cohort entered during active infection and was followed longitudinally. Under the authors' procedure: Reference gene primer amplification gave estimated nucleated cell counts. Data came from immunoSEQ multiplex PCR; TCRdb stores just in-frame clones and leaves some out. Clone size and the V and J calls come from that table; the DNA yielded D and trimming. The table shows approximately 270,000 clones, with 70% to 90% occurring only once. Germline V gene data show CDR1 as MNHNY and CDR2 as SVGAGI (reference sequence). V lost 0 bases and J lost 7, with 13 bases in between. The CDR3 is made up of 16 amino acids.

The chain combines TRBV6-6 with TRBJ1-6; a possible D gene is TRBD1 (5 bases). The TCR comes from a woman aged 25 to 45 with COVID-19, enrolled during active disease. Sequencing was carried out using peripheral blood. The CDR3 protein is CASSYSGVGGNSPLHF. In DNA form, the CDR3 reads TGTGCCAGCAGTTACTCGGGGGTTGGAGGGAATTCACCCCTCCACTTT.